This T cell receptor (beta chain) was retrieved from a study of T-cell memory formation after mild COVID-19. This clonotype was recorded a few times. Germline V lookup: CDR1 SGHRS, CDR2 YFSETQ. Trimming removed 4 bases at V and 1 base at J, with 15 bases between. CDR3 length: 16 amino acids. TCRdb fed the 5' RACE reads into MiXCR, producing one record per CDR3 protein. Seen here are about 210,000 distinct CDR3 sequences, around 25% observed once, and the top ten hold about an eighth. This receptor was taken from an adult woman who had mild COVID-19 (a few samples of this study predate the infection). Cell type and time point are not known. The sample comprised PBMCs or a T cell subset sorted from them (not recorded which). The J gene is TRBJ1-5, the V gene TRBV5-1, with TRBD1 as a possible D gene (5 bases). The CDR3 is CASSATGGGSNQPQHF. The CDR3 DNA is TGCGCCAGCAGCGCGACCGGGGGAGGAAGCAATCAGCCCCAGCATTTT.